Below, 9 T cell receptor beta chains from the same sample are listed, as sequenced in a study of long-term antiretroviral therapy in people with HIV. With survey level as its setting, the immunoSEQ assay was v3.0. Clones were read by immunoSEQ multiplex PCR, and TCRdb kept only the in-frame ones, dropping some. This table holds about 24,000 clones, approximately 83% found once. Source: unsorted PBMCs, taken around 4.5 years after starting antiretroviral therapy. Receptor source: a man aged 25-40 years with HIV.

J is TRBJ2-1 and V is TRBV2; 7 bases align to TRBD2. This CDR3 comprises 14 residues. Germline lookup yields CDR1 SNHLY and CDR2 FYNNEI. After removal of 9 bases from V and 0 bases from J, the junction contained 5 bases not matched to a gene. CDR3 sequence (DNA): TGTGCCAGTCGGTGGACTAGCTCCTACAATGAGCAGTTCTTC. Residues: CASRWTSSYNEQFF.

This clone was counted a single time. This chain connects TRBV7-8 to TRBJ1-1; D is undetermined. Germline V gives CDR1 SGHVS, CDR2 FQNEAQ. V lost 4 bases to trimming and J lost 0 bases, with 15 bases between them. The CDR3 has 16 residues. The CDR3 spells CASSSPQTDLNTEAFF. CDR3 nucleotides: TGTGCCAGCAGCTCCCCCCAGACGGATTTGAACACTGAAGCTTTCTTT.

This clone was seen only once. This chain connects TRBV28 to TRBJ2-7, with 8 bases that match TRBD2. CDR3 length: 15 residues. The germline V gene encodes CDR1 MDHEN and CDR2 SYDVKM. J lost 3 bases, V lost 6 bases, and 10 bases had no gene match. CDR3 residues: CASSPRGAGVYEQYF. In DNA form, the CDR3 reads TGTGCCAGCAGCCCTCGGGGAGCGGGAGTCTACGAGCAGTACTTC.

In DNA, the CDR3 is TGTGCCAGTAGAGTATCAGGGGGCAGCCGGGAGCAGTACTTC. Amino acid sequence: CASRVSGGSREQYF. This chain joins TRBV19 and TRBJ2-7; 8 positions match TRBD1. V lost 6 bases and J lost 7; bases outside the gene matches: 11. The CDR3 length is 14 residues. Per germline, CDR1 LNHDA and CDR2 SQIVND (reference sequence). The variable domain in full, with the rest retrieved from reference TRBV19 and TRBJ2-7, is DGGITQSPKYLFRKEGQNVTLSCEQNLNHDAMYWYRQDPGQGLRLIYYSQIVNDFQKGDIAEGYSVSREKKESFPLTVTSAQKNPTAFYLCASRVSGGSREQYFGPGTRLTVT.

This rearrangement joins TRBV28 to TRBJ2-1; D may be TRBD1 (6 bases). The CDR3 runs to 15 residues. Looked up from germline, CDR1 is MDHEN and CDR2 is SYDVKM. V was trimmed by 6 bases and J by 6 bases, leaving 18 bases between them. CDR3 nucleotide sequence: TGTGCCAGCAGCCCTACCACAGGGCGTATCAATGAGCAGTTCTTC. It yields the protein CASSPTTGRINEQFF.

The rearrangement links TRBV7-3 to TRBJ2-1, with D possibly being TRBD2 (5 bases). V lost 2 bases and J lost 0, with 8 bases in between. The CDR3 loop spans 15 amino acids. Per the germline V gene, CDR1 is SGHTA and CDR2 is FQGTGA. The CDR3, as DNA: TGTGCCAGCAGCTTATTTGGGAGCTCCTACAATGAGCAGTTCTTC. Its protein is CASSLFGSSYNEQFF.

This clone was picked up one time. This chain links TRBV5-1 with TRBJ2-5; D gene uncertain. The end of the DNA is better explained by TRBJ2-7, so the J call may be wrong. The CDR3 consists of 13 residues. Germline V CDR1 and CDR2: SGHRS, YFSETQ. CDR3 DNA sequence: TGCGCCAGCCGCAATTCGCCGAGCTCCGAGCAGTACTTC. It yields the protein CASRNSPSSEQYF.

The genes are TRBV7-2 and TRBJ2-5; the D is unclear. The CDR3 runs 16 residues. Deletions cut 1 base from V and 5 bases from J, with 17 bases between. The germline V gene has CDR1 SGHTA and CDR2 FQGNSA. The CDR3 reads CASSLVFRLGSETQYF. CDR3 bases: TGTGCCAGCAGCTTAGTCTTCAGATTAGGGTCCGAGACCCAGTACTTC.

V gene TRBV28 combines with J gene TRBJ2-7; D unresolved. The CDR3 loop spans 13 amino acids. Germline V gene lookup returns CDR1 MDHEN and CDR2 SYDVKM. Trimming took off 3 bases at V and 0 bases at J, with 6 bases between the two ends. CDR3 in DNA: TGTGCCAGCAGTTTGGGGTACTCCTACGAGCAGTACTTC. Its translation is CASSLGYSYEQYF.